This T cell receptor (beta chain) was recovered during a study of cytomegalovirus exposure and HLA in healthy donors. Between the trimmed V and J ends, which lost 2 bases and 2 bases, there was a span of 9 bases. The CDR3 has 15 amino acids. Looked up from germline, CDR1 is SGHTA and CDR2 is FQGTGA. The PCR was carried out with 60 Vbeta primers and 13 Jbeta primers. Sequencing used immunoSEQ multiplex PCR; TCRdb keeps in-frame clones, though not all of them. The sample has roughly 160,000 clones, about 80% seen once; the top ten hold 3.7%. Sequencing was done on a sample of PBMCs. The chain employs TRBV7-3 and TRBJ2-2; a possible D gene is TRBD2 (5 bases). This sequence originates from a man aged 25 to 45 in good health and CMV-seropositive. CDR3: CASSLLAPNTGELFF. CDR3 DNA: TGTGCCAGCAGCTTATTAGCGCCCAACACCGGGGAGCTGTTTTTT.